This T cell receptor (beta chain) was profiled in a study of T cell responses to AZD1222 COVID-19 vaccine (dated by TCRdb to about 2021). In terms of the full investigation: TCR sequencing covered fewer than 250 trial participants: some 210 given two doses of AZD1222 and 26 given two doses of MenACWY control vaccine. Trial participants were enrolled by age into 18-55, 56-69 and 70-plus year subgroups, with around 150, 28 and 57 TCR-sequenced participants respectively. Paper-wide results and their limitations: Because no day 14 peak-response samples were available, repertoires were characterized only after the peak T cell response. Conclusions about previously exposed vaccinees were limited because only six AZD1222 recipients were SARS-CoV-2 seropositive at baseline. Participants were mostly white British and included more females than males, and it was suggested by the authors that clonal diversity may have been underestimated. CD4 TCRs associated with the vaccine covered the entire spike protein, and the dominant responses were in regions 160-218 and 743-854. A significant rise in spike-specific TCR breadth and depth was observed after two AZD1222 doses relative to day 0 and relative to MenACWY recipients. In the small 56-69-year group, the increase in depth fell short of significance, most likely because of low power. Epitopes outside the regions mutated in the B.1.351 and B.1.1.7 variants were reportedly recognized by nearly half of the unique spike-specific TCRs.

The sample's time point label, decoded: about 28 days (+/-7) after the second vaccine dose. Because spike-specific TCR depth and breadth did not differ between the two schedules, AZD1222 recipients who got a second dose at roughly 4 weeks were pooled with those who got a second dose at roughly 12 weeks. Samples from vaccinated people were obtained from the UK trials COV001 and COV002, which included a single-blind randomized controlled phase 2/3 trial of AZD1222 (ChAdOx1 nCoV-19) in healthy adults. For TCRbeta chain sequencing, PBMC samples were collected from trial participants at day 0 and at day 28 after the second dose. The CDR3 regions of human TCRbeta chains were analyzed by immunosequencing. Per the source publication's procedure: TCRs in the repertoires were compared against a reference library of SARS-CoV-2-specific TCRs that had been generated with the MIRA antigen-specificity platform. Breadth was defined as the fraction of unique TCRs that were SARS-CoV-2-associated. Depth was defined as the fraction of total T cells that were SARS-CoV-2-associated. Using the MIRA data, each spike-specific TCR was assigned both to the spike region to which the TCR was reactive and to a CD4 or CD8 class. Log10-transformed breadth and depth values were compared by one-way ANOVA with Sidak's multiple comparisons tests. Here the immuneACCESS table is served through TCRdb, limited to in-frame sequences with V and J called. Missing clones are a known gap in these copies; in checked studies unresolved V genes cover under half, and the rest lacks a known reason. V, J and clone size are those of that table, while D and trimming were read from the DNA. Counted in this sample were about 81,000 clones; approximately 85% of them appeared once. Of the sample, 3.4% is held by the ten largest clones.

With regard to this clone: This receptor's antigen is unknown. There are no base qualities to consult, and no much larger clone falls within one base.

CDR1 and CDR2, per the germline V gene, are SGHAT and FQNNGV. V is reduced by 2 bases and J by 8 bases, leaving a spacing of 3 bases between them. The CDR3 goes from the cysteine to the phenylalanine over 11 residues. CDR3 DNA only is kept here, 33 bases in frame from base 1. This specimen was peripheral blood, taken 28 days after the second AZD1222 dose. Recombination linked TRBV11-2 to TRBJ1-4; confidence is insufficient to name the D gene. This receptor was obtained from an adult who received the AZD1222 COVID-19 vaccine. The CDR3 protein sequence reads: CASSLSEKLFF. In nucleotide form, the sequence is TGTGCCAGCAGCTTAAGCGAAAAACTGTTTTTT.